One sample yielded the 21 T cell receptor beta chains listed below, sequenced in a study of read filtering for tumor transcriptome and immune sequencing. The library was built from roughly 400 ng RNA with molecular barcoded adaptors for alpha/delta and beta/gamma chains. TCRdb reprocessed the reads via MiXCR and lists one record per CDR3 protein. Seen here are approximately 50,000 distinct CDR3 sequences, about 20% observed once, and the top ten hold approximately 18%. The sequencing sample was made of a population of CD138-negative cells sorted from bone marrow. These receptor sequences come from a donor at least 40 years old with multiple myeloma.

This clonotype was picked up a small number of times. This chain joins TRBV6-2 or TRBV6-3 and TRBJ2-1, with TRBD2 identical over 8 bases. Germline V gene data show CDR1 as MNHEY and CDR2 as SVGEGT. Germline trimming cut 4 bases from V and 4 bases from J; bases unmatched to any gene: 6. This CDR3 comprises 15 residues. Here the CDR3 DNA reads TGTGCCAGCAGTTCCGGGACTAGACGATACAATGAGCAGTTCTTC. This gives the protein CASSSGTRRYNEQFF.

This clonotype was detected ten times or more. V usage is TRBV6-2 or TRBV6-3 and J usage is TRBJ2-1, with 7 bases matching TRBD2. CDR1 is MNHEY and CDR2 is SVGEGT in the germline V gene. The CDR3 contains 15 residues. V lost 9 bases, J lost 8 bases, and 16 bases stayed unmatched. This CDR3 is CASYRRPGGGDEQFF. Here the CDR3 DNA reads TGTGCCAGTTACCGACGGCCGGGAGGAGGGGATGAGCAGTTCTTC.

The chain combines TRBV5-1 with TRBJ2-7; 7 bases map to TRBD1. CDR3 length: 14 residues. Germline V gives CDR1 SGHRS, CDR2 YFSETQ. Trimming took 0 bases from V and 4 from J; bases not matched to a gene: 4. The chain's CDR3 is CASSLDGTAYEQYF. The CDR3 DNA sequence: TGCGCCAGCAGCTTGGATGGGACAGCATACGAGCAGTACTTC.

There are many counts of this clonotype. The V call is TRBV9, the J call TRBJ1-4; a weak D match, TRBD1 (5 bases). V lost 3 bases to trimming and J lost 6 bases, with 12 bases between them. The CDR3 sequence is 14 residues long. Looked up from germline, CDR1 is SGDLS and CDR2 is YYNGEE. CDR3 region: CASSAGDPYEKLFF. CDR3 bases: TGTGCCAGCAGCGCCGGGGACCCTTATGAAAAACTGTTTTTT.

This clonotype was picked up a small number of times. The chain uses TRBV5-6 and TRBJ1-1; weak D call: TRBD1 (5 bases). The CDR3 covers 12 residues. Germline values: CDR1 SGHDT, CDR2 YYEEEE. Between the trimmed V and J ends, which lost 2 bases and 8 bases, there was a span of 10 bases. CDR3 loop: CASSLGAGEAFF. CDR3 bases: TGTGCCAGCAGCTTAGGGGCAGGGGAAGCTTTCTTT.

Ten or more counts support this clonotype. The genes are TRBV19 and TRBJ2-1; 7 positions match TRBD1. CDR3 length: 14 residues. V dropped 7 bases and J dropped 2; count of bases not matched to a gene: 5. Per the germline V gene, CDR1 is LNHDA and CDR2 is SQIVND (reference sequence). The CDR3 here is CASNRQGAYNEQFF. The CDR3 DNA follows: TGTGCCAGTAATAGGCAGGGGGCCTACAATGAGCAGTTCTTC.

The table lists this clonotype with a few counts. The chain combines TRBV12-3 or TRBV12-4 with TRBJ2-3, with a possible D match to TRBD2 (6 bases). V gave up 6 bases and J gave up 6 bases, with 10 bases separating them. The CDR3 contains 12 residues. The CDR3 DNA reads as TGTGCCAGCAGCCGGGAGCGGGATACGCAGTATTTT. It is translated as CASSRERDTQYF.

This clonotype was recorded a few times. V is TRBV10-3 and J is TRBJ2-1; D is perhaps TRBD2 (5 bases). The CDR3 has 15 amino acids. The V and J ends lost 6 bases and 0 bases respectively, with 12 bases between them. Germline lookup yields CDR1 ENHRY and CDR2 SYGVKD. This chain's CDR3 is CAIRDTSSSYNEQFF. Written as DNA, the CDR3 is TGTGCCATCAGAGATACTAGTTCCTCCTACAATGAGCAGTTCTTC.

The chain has TRBV5-1 and TRBJ2-3; D remains ambiguous. The CDR3 spans 14 residues. CDR1 and CDR2 (germline): SGHRS, YFSETQ. V was trimmed by 7 bases and J by 3 bases, leaving 15 bases between them. The CDR3 reads CASGSSPDTDTQYF. CDR3 in DNA: TGCGCCAGCGGCTCCTCCCCCGATACAGATACGCAGTATTTT.

Concerning this clonotype: Given a far larger clone just one base away, this is likely a sequencing read error. The chain combines TRBV7-2 with TRBJ1-5; D unresolved. Germline values: CDR1 SGHTA, CDR2 FQGNSA. The CDR3 runs to 15 residues. V shed 10 bases and J shed 1 base, with 17 bases lying between them. The CDR3 region is CANRRDRASNQPQHF. The CDR3 DNA is TGTGCCAACAGACGGGATAGGGCGAGCAATCAGCCCCAGCATTTT.

This clonotype was detected ten times or more. This sequence joins TRBV11-2 and TRBJ2-3; D gene ambiguous. V dropped 2 bases and J dropped 2 bases, with 8 bases sitting between them. Germline values: CDR1 SGHAT, CDR2 FQNNGV. The CDR3 covers 14 residues. The CDR3: CASSLSAVTDTQYF. CDR3 sequence (DNA): TGTGCCAGCAGCTTATCTGCTGTCACAGATACGCAGTATTTT.

This clonotype was observed many times. The chain has TRBV10-3 and TRBJ2-5; TRBD2 is a possible D gene (5 bases). There are 15 residues in the CDR3. Trimming left V 6 bases short and J 1 base short, with 15 bases between. The germline CDR1 and CDR2 sequences are ENHRY and SYGVKD. In DNA form, the CDR3 reads TGTGCCATCAGCGACCCGAGCGGTCTCCAAGAGACCCAGTACTTC. Protein: CAISDPSGLQETQYF.

This clonotype has just one count. A much larger clone sits a single nucleotide away, making a read error possible. The genes are TRBV5-1 and TRBJ2-3; the match to TRBD2 covers 10 bases. This CDR3 spans 15 amino acids. Germline-derived CDR1 and CDR2 are SGHRS and YFSETQ. V lost 5 bases, J lost 6 bases, and 9 bases stayed unmatched. CDR3 amino acids: CASSFTSSGSDTQYF. The CDR3 DNA sequence: TGCGCCAGCAGTTTTACGTCTAGCGGGAGTGATACGCAGTATTTT.

Note on this clonotype: The junction departs from the called germline gene at one end, perhaps through a read error. V gene TRBV7-8 combines with J gene TRBJ2-4, with TRBD2 as a possible D gene (5 bases). The CDR3 runs 17 residues. Germline values: CDR1 SGHVS, CDR2 FQNEAQ. CDR3 coding DNA: TGTGCCAGCAGTCCCAGTCTGGGGAGTGGAGCCAGAAACATTCAGTACTTC. Translated: CASSPSLGSGARNIQYF.

About this clonotype: The likely explanation is a read error, given a far larger clone one base away. The V and J genes are TRBV12-3 or TRBV12-4 and TRBJ2-1; no definite D call. This CDR3 has 11 residues. CDR3 sequence: CTSSFYNEQFF. CDR3 coding DNA: TGTACCAGCAGTTTTTACAATGAGCAGTTCTTC.

This clonotype rates as medium-sized. CDR3 region: CASSVTSGRDNEQFF. The CDR3 DNA reads TGCGCCAGCAGCGTAACTAGCGGGAGAGACAATGAGCAGTTCTTC. V usage is TRBV5-1 and J usage is TRBJ2-1; 11 bases are shared with TRBD2. Trimming took 4 bases from V and 5 from J; bases not matched to a gene: 5. Germline V lookup: CDR1 SGHRS, CDR2 YFSETQ. This CDR3 is built from 15 residues. The full variable domain, completed using reference TRBV5-1 and TRBJ2-1, is KAGVTQTPRYLIKTRGQQVTLSCSPISGHRSVSWYQQTPGQGLQFLFEYFSETQRNKGNFPGRFSGRQFSNSRSEMNVSTLELGDSALYLCASSVTSGRDNEQFFGPGTRLTVL.

The sample holds many counts of this clonotype. The chain has TRBV29-1 and TRBJ2-7, with D perhaps matching TRBD2 (6 bases). Per the germline V gene, CDR1 is SQVTM and CDR2 is ANQGSEA. This CDR3 has 13 residues. The V end lost 6 bases, the J end lost 3 bases, and 15 bases lay between the germline ends. CDR3 loop: CSVCRTGDYEQYF. Here the CDR3 DNA reads TGCAGCGTCTGTAGGACGGGGGACTACGAGCAGTACTTC.

This clonotype was detected ten times or more. The V gene is TRBV6-4, the J gene TRBJ1-1, with TRBD1 as a possible D gene (5 bases). This CDR3 spans 14 amino acids. The germline V gene has CDR1 MRHNA and CDR2 SNTAGT. V dropped 5 bases and J dropped 6 bases, with 16 bases sitting between them. The CDR3 DNA reads as TGTGCCAGCAGTTCCGCTCAGGGTGATTCTGAAGCTTTCTTT. This gives the protein CASSSAQGDSEAFF.

The chain joins TRBV5-1 to TRBJ2-2; D remains ambiguous. This CDR3 spans 13 amino acids. Germline V lookup: CDR1 SGHRS, CDR2 YFSETQ. V lost 0 bases and J 6 bases, leaving 6 bases between the germline ends. The CDR3 region has the DNA TGCGCCAGCAGCTTGGGTCTTTCCGGGGAGCTGTTTTTT. Its translation: CASSLGLSGELFF.

In this sample, this clonotype turned up many times. This chain links TRBV2 with TRBJ2-5; maybe TRBD2 (5 bases). Trimming left V 4 bases short and J 4 bases short, with 22 bases between. This CDR3 spans 17 amino acids. Germline V lookup: CDR1 SNHLY, CDR2 FYNNEI. The CDR3: CASSGWRGRRTGETQYF. The CDR3 DNA sequence: TGTGCCAGCAGTGGGTGGCGAGGACGGAGGACCGGAGAGACCCAGTACTTC.

In the case of this clonotype: A much larger clone differs from this one at a single base, so this may be a read error. This chain links TRBV6-1 with TRBJ2-7, with 9 bases matching TRBD2. Trimming cost V 4 bases and J 2 bases; bases outside gene matches: 9. This CDR3 region has 16 residues. Germline V gene sequence: CDR1 MNHNS, CDR2 SASEGT. CDR3: CASSAHCGGDPYEQYF. CDR3 nucleotides: TGTGCCAGCAGTGCCCATTGCGGGGGGGACCCCTACGAGCAGTACTTC.